This T cell receptor beta chain was recorded in a study of blood T cell repertoires in COVID-19. J gave up 3 bases and V 6 bases, and 4 bases lay outside the gene matches. The V gene's germline CDR1 is MNHEY and CDR2 SMNVEV (reference sequence). This CDR3 is built from 13 residues. Sequenced by immunoSEQ multiplex PCR; TCRdb stores in-frame clones only, minus some. Of some 100,000 clones listed, just over 85% were seen once; the top ten hold 2% to 3%. This receptor was identified in a woman in her forties or fifties who had recovered from COVID-19. The sample was PBMCs or T cells enriched from blood (not recorded which). V is TRBV27 and J is TRBJ2-5; 7 nucleotides agree with TRBD1. The chain's CDR3 is CASRETGKETQYF. The CDR3 DNA reads TGTGCCAGCAGAGAGACAGGGAAAGAGACCCAGTACTTC.